A single sample gave rise to the 17 T cell receptor beta chains below, sequenced in a study of cytomegalovirus exposure and HLA in healthy donors. It was with 60 Vbeta and 13 Jbeta primers that the PCR ran. TCRdb's table, derived via immunoSEQ multiplex PCR, lists solely in-frame clones and lacks some. The listing contains around 200,000 clones. What was sequenced was PBMCs. Receptors were obtained from a woman in her 30s in good health and CMV-seropositive.

This rearrangement joins TRBV10-3 to TRBJ1-4; TRBD1 matches 9 bases. CDR1 and CDR2 (germline): ENHRY, SYGVKD. CDR3 length equals 17 residues. The V gene end was trimmed by 6 bases and the J gene end by 2 bases; junction bases not matched to a gene: 10. The CDR3: CAISTGTGTVTNEKLFF. CDR3 sequence (DNA): TGTGCCATCAGCACCGGGACAGGGACTGTTACTAATGAAAAACTGTTTTTT.

The chain uses TRBV28 and TRBJ2-3, with TRBD2 as a possible D gene (5 bases). Per germline, CDR1 MDHEN and CDR2 SYDVKM. The CDR3 runs 16 residues. Trimming took off 8 bases at V and 4 bases at J, with 22 bases between the two ends. CDR3 protein: CASSSPSAGPADTQYF. The CDR3 DNA reads as TGTGCCAGCTCCTCCCCATCCGCGGGCCCGGCAGATACGCAGTATTTT.

The chain uses TRBV6-1 and TRBJ1-4; 8 bases are a match to TRBD1. Germline values: CDR1 MNHNS, CDR2 SASEGT. This CDR3 has 13 amino acids. J lost 4 bases, V lost 10 bases, and 5 bases had no gene match. The CDR3 protein is CATQGALNEKLFF. The CDR3, as DNA: TGTGCCACTCAGGGGGCCCTTAATGAAAAACTGTTTTTT.

As concerns this clone: One end of the junction is discordant with germline, which a read error may explain. This sequence joins TRBV15 and TRBJ2-3; 9 bases map to TRBD2. CDR1 is LNHNV and CDR2 is YYDKDF in the germline V gene (reference sequence). The CDR3 loop spans 14 amino acids. The CDR3 DNA follows: TGTGCCACCAGCAGAGATAAAACCCAGCGGGGGGCCCTGTTT. Its protein is CATSRDKTQRGALF.

The chain uses TRBV18 and TRBJ2-1, with 13 bases matching TRBD2. Germline V CDR1 and CDR2: KGHSH, LQKENI. The CDR3 is 15 residues long. Losses at the gene ends were 1 base for V and 8 bases for J; bases not matched to a gene: 2. The CDR3: CASSPRTSGSYEQFF. The CDR3 nucleotides read TGTGCCAGCTCACCACGGACTAGCGGGAGCTATGAGCAGTTCTTC.

The chain couples TRBV4-1 to TRBJ2-3; D might be TRBD2 (5 bases). V was pared by 4 bases and J by 0 bases, with 17 bases between. CDR1 is MGHRA and CDR2 is YSYEKL in the germline V gene. The CDR3 length is 17 residues. This CDR3 is CASSPGVPRGSTDTQYF. DNA of the CDR3: TGCGCCAGCAGCCCCGGAGTCCCTCGGGGTAGCACAGATACGCAGTATTTT.

The chain couples TRBV6-1 to TRBJ1-1; D remains ambiguous. The V gene's germline CDR1 is MNHNS and CDR2 SASEGT. The CDR3 spans 14 residues. The V gene lost 4 bases and the J gene lost 0 bases, with 9 bases spanning the gap. CDR3 amino acids: CASSGMTLNTEAFF. DNA for the CDR3: TGTGCCAGCAGTGGGATGACACTGAACACTGAAGCTTTCTTT.

V usage is TRBV11-2 and J usage is TRBJ1-5; 8 positions match TRBD1. The trim removed 5 bases at V and 4 bases at J, leaving 1 base unmatched. The CDR3 loop spans 13 amino acids. Germline loops: CDR1 SGHAT, CDR2 FQNNGV. The CDR3 coding sequence is TGTGCCAGCAGCCGGACAGGGAATCAGCCCCAGCATTTT. Its translation: CASSRTGNQPQHF.

The rearrangement uses TRBV7-2 and TRBJ2-5; D is unresolved. The CDR3 covers 13 residues. The germline gives CDR1 SGHTA, CDR2 FQGNSA. V was shortened by 5 bases and J by 5 bases, with 12 bases between the two germline ends. This CDR3 reads CASSDIVRETQYF. CDR3 coding DNA: TGTGCCAGCAGCGATATAGTACGGGAGACCCAGTACTTC. The full variable domain, rest sourced from reference TRBV7-2 and TRBJ2-5, is GAGVSQSPSNKVTEKGKDVELRCDPISGHTALYWYRQSLGQGLEFLIYFQGNSAPDKSGLPSDRFSAERTGGSVSTLTIQRTQQEDSAVYLCASSDIVRETQYFGPGTRLLVL.

V gene TRBV20-1 combines with J gene TRBJ2-5, with 9 bases matching TRBD2. The germline gives CDR1 DFQATT, CDR2 SNEGSKA (reference sequence). This CDR3 contains 11 residues. V shed 4 bases and J 11 bases; nucleotides not matched to a gene: 5. The CDR3 here is CSAIAGAEQYF. The CDR3 DNA follows: TGCAGTGCTATAGCGGGAGCTGAGCAGTACTTC.

The CDR3: CASSLGGPISGNTIYF. CDR3 bases: TGTGCCAGCTCACTCGGGGGACCGATCTCTGGAAACACCATATATTTT. This chain connects TRBV18 to TRBJ1-3; possible D gene TRBD1, 5 bases. Germline V lookup: CDR1 KGHSH, CDR2 LQKENI. The germline V and J ends were trimmed by 4 bases and 0 bases, with 13 bases remaining between them. The CDR3 totals 16 residues. The whole variable domain, remainder taken from reference TRBV18 and TRBJ1-3, is NAGVMQNPRHLVRRRGQEARLRCSPMKGHSHVYWYRQLPEEGLKFMVYLQKENIIDESGMPKERFSAEFPKEGPSILRIQQVVRGDSAAYFCASSLGGPISGNTIYFGEGSWLTVV.

The rearrangement uses TRBV27 and TRBJ2-7; the D gene is possibly TRBD2 (6 bases). CDR3 length: 15 amino acids. The germline V gene has CDR1 MNHEY and CDR2 SMNVEV (reference sequence). V was shortened by 4 bases and J by 0 bases, with 13 bases between the two germline ends. CDR3 bases: TGTGCCAGCAGTTACCAGGGCGGGGACTCCTACGAGCAGTACTTC. The encoded protein is CASSYQGGDSYEQYF.

This sequence joins TRBV6-5 and TRBJ2-3, with D maybe TRBD1 (5 bases). Germline values: CDR1 MNHEY, CDR2 SVGAGI. This CDR3 has 16 amino acids. Trimming removed 4 bases at V and 2 bases at J, with 16 bases between. DNA for the CDR3: TGTGCCAGCAGTTCACGACAGCTCCTACTCACAGATACGCAGTATTTT. Translated: CASSSRQLLLTDTQYF.

The rearrangement uses TRBV19 and TRBJ1-1; 7 bases match TRBD1. Germline lookup yields CDR1 LNHDA and CDR2 SQIVND (reference sequence). Trimming removed 5 bases from V and 1 base from J; junction bases left unmatched: 13. This CDR3 is built from 17 residues. The chain's CDR3 is CASSVTGTMRRNTEAFF. DNA of the CDR3: TGTGCCAGTAGTGTGACAGGGACGATGAGAAGGAACACTGAAGCTTTCTTT.

For the CDR3, the DNA is TGTGCCAGCAGTTACTGGGGGCACACCGGGGAGCTGTTTTTT. The encoded protein is CASSYWGHTGELFF. The J gene is TRBJ2-2, the V gene TRBV6-5; possible D gene TRBD1, 6 bases. Germline V lookup: CDR1 MNHEY, CDR2 SVGAGI. The CDR3 is made up of 14 amino acids. The V end lost 1 base, the J end lost 3 bases, and 6 bases lay between the germline ends.

The chain carries TRBV9 and TRBJ2-5; tentatively, D is TRBD1 (6 bases). V was pared by 0 bases and J by 13 bases, with 19 bases between. CDR3 length: 14 residues. The germline V gene has CDR1 SGDLS and CDR2 YYNGEE. The CDR3: CASSVASDRTPLYF. In DNA, the CDR3 is TGTGCCAGCAGCGTAGCGTCCGACAGGACGCCGTTGTACTTC.

This chain uses TRBV11-1 with TRBJ2-2; 10 bases agree with TRBD1. V shed 5 bases, J shed 3 bases, and the junction held 6 bases outside the gene matches. The CDR3 runs to 16 residues. CDR1 is SGHAT and CDR2 is FQDESV in the germline V gene (reference sequence). The CDR3 region is CASSQDRGRDTGELFF. The CDR3 DNA reads TGTGCCAGCAGCCAAGACAGGGGGCGGGACACCGGGGAGCTGTTTTTT.